One T cell receptor (beta chain) is described in this entry. The clone's antigen remains unknown. No base qualities exist here, and no much larger clone lies one base off it. This sample was taken from a study of cytomegalovirus exposure and HLA in healthy donors (dated by TCRdb to the late 2010s). In the study overall: A later analysis indicated that the roughly 120 validation repertoires were generated on the platform also employed for the 700 or so repertoires of the first cohort. The study aimed to test whether signatures of past pathogen exposure could be identified by cataloging public T cell receptors. Along with the roughly 700-subject first cohort, a separate validation cohort of roughly 110 different subjects was used. The study combined high-throughput TCR immunosequencing, statistical association of individual TCRs with disease status, and machine learning to predict cytomegalovirus infection status.

The investigation overall reported the following: The validation cohort had no HLA typing available for a later analysis, so co-occurrence within that cohort was assessed over all 130 or so repertoires. According to the authors, the approach could potentially be generalized to other disease states and immunological phenotypes. In the study, some 160 TCR beta chains were listed as associated with cytomegalovirus. In both the original and validation cohorts, the classifier was reported to diagnose cytomegalovirus status with high specificity and sensitivity. A few of the identified cytomegalovirus-associated TCR beta chains were confirmed in vitro to be specific for cytomegalovirus antigens. While some public TCRs were present in many individuals, most TCR sequences turned up only very rarely across donors. A later analysis found that TCRs clustered in the first cohort also tended to co-occur in the 120 validation repertoires, with approximately 95% of cluster scores above 0.

Separate from the approximately 670-subject first cohort, the validation cohort of over 90 subjects was the group to which the donors belonged. Library generation was performed with the immunoSEQ multiplex PCR assay. Turning to the authors' computational methods: A statistical classification framework was built to diagnose cytomegalovirus status from the catalog of TCR beta chain sequences. TCRdb limited this immuneACCESS table to in-frame rearrangements with V and J called. A share of clones is missing; checked studies link under half to unresolved V genes, and the rest is unexplained. That table gives V, J and clone size, and the DNA gave D and trimming. This sample holds about 160,000 clones; 95% to 97% were observed only once. The ten largest clones add up to approximately 1% of the sample. The CDR3 measures 16 amino acids from cysteine to phenylalanine. Just CDR3 DNA is preserved here, 48 bases in frame from base 1. Based on the germline V gene, the CDR1 and CDR2 sequences are MGHRA and YSYEKL. Here V drops 4 bases and J drops 1 base, and the junction holds 8 bases not matched to any gene.

The rearranged segments are TRBV4-1 and TRBJ1-1; TRBD1 aligns with 8 central bases. This receptor was obtained from a woman aged 18-29 years in good health and CMV-seronegative. The sample consisted of PBMCs. The base sequence is TGCGCCAGCAGCCGGAACAGGGGGATCACGAACACTGAAGCTTTCTTT. Its product reads: CASSRNRGITNTEAFF.